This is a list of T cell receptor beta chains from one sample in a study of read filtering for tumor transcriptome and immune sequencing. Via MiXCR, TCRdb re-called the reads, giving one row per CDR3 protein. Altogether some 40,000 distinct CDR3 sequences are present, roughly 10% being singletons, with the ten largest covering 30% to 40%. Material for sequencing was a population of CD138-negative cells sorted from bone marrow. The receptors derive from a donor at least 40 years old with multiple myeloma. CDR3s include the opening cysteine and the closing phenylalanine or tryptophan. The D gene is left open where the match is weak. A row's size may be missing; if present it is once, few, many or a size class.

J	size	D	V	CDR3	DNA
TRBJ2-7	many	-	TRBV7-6	CASSWRTDSYEQYF	TGTGCCAGCAGCTGGAGGACTGACTCCTACGAGCAGTACTTC
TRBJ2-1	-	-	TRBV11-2	CASRSITGEQFF	TGTGCCAGCAGATCAATTACAGGTGAGCAGTTCTTC
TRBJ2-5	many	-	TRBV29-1	CSVALVVQETQYF	TGCAGCGTTGCTCTTGTAGTCCAAGAGACCCAGTACTTC
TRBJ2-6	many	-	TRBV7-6	CASSLGASGANVLTF	TGTGCCAGCAGCTTAGGGGCGTCGGGGGCCAACGTCCTGACTTTC
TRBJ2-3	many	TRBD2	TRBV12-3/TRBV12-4	CASSLGLPDTQYF	TGTGCCAGCAGTCTGGGACTACCAGATACGCAGTATTTT
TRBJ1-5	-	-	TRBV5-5	CASSLQGNSSQPQHF	TGTGCCAGCAGCTTGCAGGGAAATAGCAGTCAGCCCCAGCATTTT
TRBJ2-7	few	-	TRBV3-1	CASSQGPRANEQYF	TGTGCCAGCAGCCAGGGGCCTCGAGCAAACGAGCAGTACTTC
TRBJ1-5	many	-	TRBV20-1	CSATPGSNSNQPQHF	TGCAGTGCAACGCCCGGGAGCAATAGCAATCAGCCCCAGCATTTT
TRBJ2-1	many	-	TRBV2	CASSVAWLKNEQFF	TGTGCCAGCAGTGTCGCGTGGCTGAAGAATGAGCAGTTCTTC
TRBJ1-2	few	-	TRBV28	CATNLQDAANHGYTF	TGTGCCACCAACCTCCAGGATGCGGCTAACCATGGTTACACCTTC
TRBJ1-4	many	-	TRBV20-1	CSARDLLGRNEKLFF	TGCAGTGCTAGAGATCTCTTGGGAAGGAATGAAAAACTGTTTTTT
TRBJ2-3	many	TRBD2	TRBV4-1	CASSHQPAQGGGAADTQYF	TGCGCCAGCAGCCATCAACCCGCCCAAGGCGGGGGGGCCGCAGATACGCAGTATTTT
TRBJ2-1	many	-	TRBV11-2	CASTRTRTYNEQFF	TGTGCCAGCACCCGGACCCGCACCTACAATGAGCAGTTCTTC
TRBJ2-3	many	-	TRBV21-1	CASRGRTSPGDTQYF	TGTGCCAGCAGAGGAAGGACTTCCCCGGGAGATACGCAGTATTTT
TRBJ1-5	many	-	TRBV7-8	CASSLGRYQPQHF	TGTGCCAGCAGCTTGGGACGGTATCAGCCCCAGCATTTT
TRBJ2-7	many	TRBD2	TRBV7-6	CASSLVASGDEQYF	TGTGCCAGCAGCTTAGTGGCTAGCGGGGACGAGCAGTACTTC
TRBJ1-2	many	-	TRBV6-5	CASSGWGGSYGYTF	TGTGCCAGCAGTGGCTGGGGTGGGAGCTATGGCTACACCTTC
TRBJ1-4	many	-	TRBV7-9	CASSPAGVGYEKLFF	TGTGCCAGCAGCCCTGCGGGGGTGGGTTATGAAAAACTGTTTTTT
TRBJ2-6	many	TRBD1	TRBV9	CASSEDRPGANVLTF	TGTGCCAGCAGCGAGGACAGGCCTGGGGCCAACGTCCTGACTTTC
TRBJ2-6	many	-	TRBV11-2	CASSTRTGVNVLTF	TGTGCCAGCAGCACAAGGACCGGGGTTAACGTCCTGACTTTC
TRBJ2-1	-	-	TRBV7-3	CASSWDRRHNEQFF	TGTGCCAGCAGTTGGGACCGCAGACACAATGAGCAGTTCTTC
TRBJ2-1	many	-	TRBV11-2	CASSSRGPDYNGQFF	TGTGCCAGCAGCTCCAGGGGCCCCGACTACAATGGGCAGTTCTTC
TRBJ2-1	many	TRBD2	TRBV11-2	CASSWGGRNEQFF	TGTGCCAGCAGCTGGGGGGGGAGGAATGAGCAGTTCTTC
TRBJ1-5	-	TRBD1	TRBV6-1	CASTNRDRGEPQHF	TGTGCCAGCACCAACCGAGACAGGGGGGAACCCCAGCATTTT
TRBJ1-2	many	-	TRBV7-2	CASTLSGDPIDNYGYTF	TGTGCCAGCACCCTCTCAGGAGACCCCATTGATAACTATGGCTACACCTTC
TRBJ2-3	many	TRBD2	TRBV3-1	CASSQDLAGDDTQYF	TGTGCCAGCAGCCAAGATTTAGCGGGGGATGATACGCAGTATTTT
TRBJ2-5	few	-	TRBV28	CASSTDGQETQYF	TGTGCCAGCAGCACGGACGGACAAGAGACCCAGTACTTC
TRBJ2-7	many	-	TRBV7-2	CASSLRSRTYEEQYF	TGTGCCAGCAGCTTACGCTCCAGGACCTACGAGGAGCAGTACTTC
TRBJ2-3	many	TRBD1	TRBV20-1	CSAEGQGATDTQYF	TGCAGTGCAGAGGGACAGGGGGCCACAGATACGCAGTATTTT
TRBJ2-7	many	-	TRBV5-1	CASSLDVPYEQYF	TGCGCCAGCAGCTTGGACGTCCCCTACGAGCAGTACTTC
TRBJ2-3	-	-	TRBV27	CAISLGDTQYF	TGTGCCATCAGTTTAGGAGATACGCAGTATTTT
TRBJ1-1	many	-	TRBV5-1	CASSPGSGMNTEAFF	TGCGCCAGCAGCCCCGGTTCGGGCATGAACACTGAAGCTTTCTTT
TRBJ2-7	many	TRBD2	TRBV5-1	CASSLGGLAGYEQYF	TGCGCCAGCAGCTTGGGTGGTCTAGCGGGCTACGAGCAGTACTTC
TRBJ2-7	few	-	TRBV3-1	CASSQGQPSEQYF	TGTGCCAGCAGCCAAGGACAGCCAAGCGAGCAGTACTTC
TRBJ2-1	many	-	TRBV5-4	CASSPGGTSYNEQFF	TGTGCCAGCAGCCCTGGGGGGACGTCCTACAATGAGCAGTTCTTC
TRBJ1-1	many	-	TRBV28	CASSLRAGNTEAFF	TGTGCCAGCAGTTTACGGGCGGGGAACACTGAAGCTTTCTTT
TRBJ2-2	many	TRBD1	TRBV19	CASSIIFGQGGSGELFF	TGTGCCAGTAGTATAATCTTTGGACAGGGAGGTTCCGGGGAGCTGTTTTTT
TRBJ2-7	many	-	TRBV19	CASSIDRRPVPNEQYF	TGTGCCAGTAGTATAGATCGGCGCCCCGTTCCTAACGAGCAGTACTTC
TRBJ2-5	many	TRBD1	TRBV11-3	CASSSSVTGGTQYF	TGTGCCAGCAGCTCCTCAGTCACAGGGGGGACCCAGTACTTC
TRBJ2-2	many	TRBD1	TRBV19	CASSRQGGSNTGELFF	TGTGCCAGTAGCCGACAGGGGGGAAGTAACACCGGGGAGCTGTTTTTT
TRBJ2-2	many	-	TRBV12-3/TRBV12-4	CASSPRKTGELFF	TGTGCCAGCAGCCCGAGAAAAACCGGGGAGCTGTTTTTT
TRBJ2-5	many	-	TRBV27	CASSLVDGETQYF	TGTGCCAGCAGTTTAGTTGACGGAGAGACCCAGTACTTC
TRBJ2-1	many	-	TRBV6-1	CASSLSAGRGYNEQFF	TGTGCCAGCAGTCTTAGTGCGGGACGTGGCTACAATGAGCAGTTCTTC
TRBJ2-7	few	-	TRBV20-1	CSALYESHEQYF	TGCAGTGCCCTTTATGAGTCCCACGAGCAGTACTTC
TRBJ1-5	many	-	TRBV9	CASSVGSDNNQPQHF	TGTGCCAGCAGCGTAGGGTCGGATAACAATCAGCCCCAGCATTTT
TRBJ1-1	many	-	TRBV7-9	CASSNTVNTEAFF	TGTGCCAGCAGCAACACAGTGAACACTGAAGCTTTCTTT
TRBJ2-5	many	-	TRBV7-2	CASSEGETQYF	TGTGCCAGCAGCGAAGGGGAGACCCAGTACTTC
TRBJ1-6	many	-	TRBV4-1	CASALLQDGNSPLHF	TGCGCCAGCGCGCTCTTACAAGATGGAAATTCACCCCTCCACTTT
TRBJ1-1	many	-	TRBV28	CASSSPHADSFITEAFF	TGTGCCAGCAGTTCCCCCCACGCTGACAGCTTCATCACTGAAGCTTTCTTT
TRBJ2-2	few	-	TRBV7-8	CASSLGVKTGELFF	TGTGCCAGCAGCTTAGGCGTCAAAACCGGGGAGCTGTTTTTT
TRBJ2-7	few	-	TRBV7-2	CASSSTGTPNQQYF	TGTGCCAGCAGCTCCACTGGGACGCCTAATCAGCAGTACTTC
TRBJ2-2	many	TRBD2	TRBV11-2	CASSPTSGVGGELFF	TGTGCCAGCAGTCCGACTAGCGGGGTTGGCGGGGAGCTGTTTTTT
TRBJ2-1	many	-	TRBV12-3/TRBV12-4	CASSLNRWNEQFF	TGTGCCAGCAGTTTAAATAGGTGGAATGAGCAGTTCTTC
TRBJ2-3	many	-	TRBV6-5	CASSLEGPTDTQYF	TGTGCCAGCAGTTTAGAGGGGCCCACAGATACGCAGTATTTT
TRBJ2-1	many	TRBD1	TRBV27	CASRQTGGNEQFF	TGTGCCAGCAGGCAAACAGGGGGCAATGAGCAGTTCTTC
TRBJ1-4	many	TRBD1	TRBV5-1	CASSFGTGNEKLFF	TGCGCCAGCAGCTTCGGGACAGGGAATGAAAAACTGTTTTTT
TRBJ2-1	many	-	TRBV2	CASKAGSSSYNEQFF	TGTGCCAGCAAGGCCGGCAGTAGCTCCTACAATGAGCAGTTCTTC
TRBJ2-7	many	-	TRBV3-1	CASSQVGAANYEQYF	TGTGCCAGCAGCCAAGTTGGGGCGGCAAACTACGAGCAGTACTTC
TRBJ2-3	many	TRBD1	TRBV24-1	CATSDLSTGAEQYF	TGTGCCACCAGTGATTTGTCGACAGGGGCGGAGCAGTATTTT